This TCR beta chain was found in a study of blood T cell repertoires in COVID-19 (TCRdb year 2020). For the study in its entirety: Samples covering the acute and convalescent phases of COVID-19 were provided by collaborators in the United States, Italy and Spain. The material from the prospective study consisted of cDNA or gDNA derived from T cells, B-cell-depleted T cells, or PBMCs. The dataset comprised deeply sampled blood TCRbeta repertoires from subjects exposed to, actively infected with, or recovered from COVID-19. The repertoires were released in a freely available public database intended as a resource for research on the immune response to SARS-CoV-2. Samples came from the ongoing ImmuneRACE study (first 160 participants) plus 1,254 subjects from 6 global collaborators. Nearly every sample came with metadata listing a de-identified subject ID, COVID-19 status, age in years and sex. HLA class I and class II types, where available, came from metadata supplied by the sample provider rather than from assay-based typing. Study-level results and caveats: The quantity of clinical and demographic metadata differed by source and by participant and was supplied without curation.

From cysteine to phenylalanine, the CDR3 is 14 amino acids long. CDR3 DNA only is kept here, 42 bases in frame from base 1. Trimming takes 2 bases from V and 1 base from J, and the germline ends sit 8 bases apart. According to the germline V gene, CDR1 reads KGHSH and CDR2 reads LQKENI. TCRbeta CDR3 regions were amplified from genomic DNA by means of the immunoSEQ Assay, a bias-controlled multiplex PCR. The authors processed their data as follows. Within the assay, amplification of reference gene primers was used to estimate how many nucleated cells each sample contained. To quantify the absolute abundance of each unique TCRbeta CDR3 rearrangement, sequence reads were collapsed and filtered. For each sample, productive Simpson clonality was calculated as the square root of Simpson's diversity index over productive rearrangements. TCRdb carries this immuneACCESS record with in-frame sequences only. Its versions omit some clonotypes, under half of them owing to an unresolved V gene in the studies checked, with the rest unexplained. V and J calls and clone size follow that table, whereas D and trimming were derived from the DNA. The sample includes about 52,000 clones, with about 90% observed a single time. Roughly 3% of the sample comes from the top ten.

Concerning this clone itself: The specificity of this receptor is unknown. No much larger clone exists at a distance of one base, and base qualities are not known.

Collaborating institutions collected whole blood in K2EDTA tubes following their own protocols. Collaborator samples were shipped for TCRbeta analysis as frozen whole blood, isolated PBMCs, or DNA extracted from either sample type. The chain links TRBV18 with TRBJ1-1; no confident D gene assignment can be made. The sample consisted of peripheral blood. This receptor was identified in a human donor in a cohort sampled during active COVID-19. The CDR3: CASSPRVQNTEAFF. Here is the DNA: TGTGCCAGCTCACCAAGAGTCCAGAACACTGAAGCTTTCTTT.